This TCR beta chain was identified in a study of cytomegalovirus exposure and HLA in healthy donors. CDR3 length: 15 amino acids. V gave up 4 bases and J gave up 4 bases; unmatched junction bases: 5. Germline CDR1 and CDR2: SGDLS and YYNGEE. Study-level findings and limits: The records held CMV serostatus as the only immune exposure information. Specific recognition of CMV antigens was confirmed in vitro for a few chains (all CMV-associated).

As regards this clone: Its specificity is not known.

With 60 Vbeta and 13 Jbeta primers, the PCR was carried out. The table came from immunoSEQ multiplex PCR; TCRdb's copy has only in-frame clones and leaves some out. This sample yields about 140,000 clones, of which around 80% are seen a single time; around 2.5% belongs to the top ten. Sample: PBMCs. The chain employs TRBV9 and TRBJ2-1, with 10 bases fitting TRBD2. This TCR was recovered from a boy under 10 years old in good health and CMV-seronegative. The CDR3 bases are TGTGCCAGCAGCTTGGGACTAGCGCAATACAATGAGCAGTTCTTC. Translating it yields CASSLGLAQYNEQFF.